The 30 T cell receptor beta chains below come from one sample, sequenced in a study of blood T cell repertoires in COVID-19. Assay used: immunoSEQ multiplex PCR; TCRdb lists only in-frame clones, some missing. The sample holds around 310,000 clones, under 90% seen once. Sequenced material: PBMCs or T cells enriched from blood (not recorded which). These receptors came from a woman in her thirties who had recovered from COVID-19.

CDR3 coding DNA: TGTGCCACCAGCGATCCTGGACAGGGTAATACCTATGGCTACACCTTC. Translating it yields CATSDPGQGNTYGYTF. The chain carries TRBV24-1 and TRBJ1-2; 8 bases map to TRBD1. The ends lost 7 bases at V and 4 bases at J; junction bases unmatched: 13. The V gene's germline CDR1 is KGHDR and CDR2 SFDVKD. The CDR3 extends over 16 amino acids.

V is TRBV5-1 and J is TRBJ2-7; 9 nucleotides line up with TRBD1. J was trimmed by 7 bases and V by 4 bases; bases with no gene match: 6. Germline V gene sequence: CDR1 SGHRS, CDR2 YFSETQ. The length of the CDR3 is 13 residues. The CDR3 here is CASSQDRGREQYF. The CDR3 DNA is TGCGCCAGCAGCCAGGACAGGGGACGGGAGCAGTACTTC.

J is TRBJ2-1 and V is TRBV19, with 8 bases aligning to TRBD2. V shed 7 bases and J 3 bases; nucleotides not matched to a gene: 14. The CDR3 runs 17 residues. Germline CDR1 and CDR2: LNHDA and SQIVND (reference sequence). As DNA, the CDR3 is TGTGCCAGTACCCTAACGGGGGGGGTTTTCTACTACAATGAGCAGTTCTTC. Its translation is CASTLTGGVFYYNEQFF.

This chain joins TRBV18 and TRBJ1-1, with D perhaps TRBD1 (6 bases). There are 15 residues in the CDR3. V lost 3 bases and J 1 base, leaving 12 bases between the germline ends. The germline V gene has CDR1 KGHSH and CDR2 LQKENI. The CDR3 reads CASSPLAGENTEAFF. Written as DNA, the CDR3 is TGTGCCAGCTCACCTTTGGCAGGGGAGAACACTGAAGCTTTCTTT.

The chain uses TRBV7-2 and TRBJ1-3; D possibly corresponds to TRBD1 (6 bases). Germline V gene sequence: CDR1 SGHTA, CDR2 FQGNSA. The CDR3 has 16 residues. The V end was cut by 0 bases, the J end by 7 bases, with 16 bases between. CDR3 sequence: CASSLAGAIVVNTIYF. CDR3 DNA sequence: TGTGCCAGCAGCTTAGCGGGGGCTATAGTCGTGAACACCATATATTTT.

This chain links TRBV5-1 with TRBJ2-7, with D tentatively TRBD1 (6 bases). The V and J ends lost 3 bases and 3 bases respectively, with 13 bases between them. Germline V gene sequence: CDR1 SGHRS, CDR2 YFSETQ. This CDR3 region has 14 residues. The CDR3: CASSSRGSGYEQYF. The CDR3 nucleotides are TGCGCCAGCAGCTCCAGGGGTTCCGGCTACGAGCAGTACTTC.

This chain links TRBV4-1 with TRBJ1-3; the D gene is possibly TRBD1 (5 bases). V was cut by 1 base and J by 0 bases, with 13 bases left in between. This CDR3 is built from 17 residues. Germline loops: CDR1 MGHRA, CDR2 YSYEKL. In DNA, the CDR3 is TGCGCCAGCAGCCAAGGCGGGGCCACGATCTCTGGAAACACCATATATTTT. Protein: CASSQGGATISGNTIYF.

This clone has more than one count but fewer than ten. This chain uses TRBV13 with TRBJ2-7; 9 nucleotides line up with TRBD1. V shed 6 bases and J 5 bases; nucleotides not matched to a gene: 11. The CDR3 runs 15 residues. Germline CDR1 is PRHDT and CDR2 is FYEKMQ (reference sequence). DNA for the CDR3: TGTGCCAGCAGGGTCCGGGACAGGGCCCCCCACGAGCAGTACTTC. Translated: CASRVRDRAPHEQYF.

The chain recombines TRBV5-1 with TRBJ1-1, with D possibly TRBD1 on 5 matching bases. The V and J ends lost 0 bases and 3 bases respectively, with 12 bases between them. Looked up from germline, CDR1 is SGHRS and CDR2 is YFSETQ. The CDR3 runs to 15 residues. CDR3 DNA sequence: TGCGCCAGCAGCTTGGCATCAGCAGGGTACACTGAAGCTTTCTTT. It is translated as CASSLASAGYTEAFF.

The chain has TRBV7-6 and TRBJ1-3, with D uncertain. The CDR3 sequence is 14 residues long. Germline V gene data show CDR1 as SGHVS and CDR2 as FNYEAQ. V lost 1 base and J 4 bases, leaving 8 bases between the germline ends. The DNA for the CDR3 is TGTGCCAGCAGCTTAGTTGTCCTGGGAAACACCATATATTTT. Translated, it gives CASSLVVLGNTIYF.

The chain employs TRBV29-1 and TRBJ2-1, with D tentatively TRBD2 (6 bases). Germline CDR1 reads SQVTM; CDR2 reads ANQGSEA. V lost 4 bases and J 6 bases, leaving 16 bases between the germline ends. There are 14 residues in the CDR3. CDR3: CSVGGRLALNEQFF. CDR3 nucleotides: TGCAGCGTTGGAGGGCGGCTAGCGCTCAATGAGCAGTTCTTC.

The J gene is TRBJ2-5, the V gene TRBV9; 12 bases match TRBD2. V lost 2 bases to trimming and J lost 2 bases; unmatched junction nucleotides: 4. The CDR3 is made up of 16 amino acids. Germline V gene data show CDR1 as SGDLS and CDR2 as YYNGEE. CDR3 amino acids: CASSVGLAGGQETQYF. CDR3 coding DNA: TGTGCCAGCAGCGTCGGTCTAGCGGGAGGGCAAGAGACCCAGTACTTC.

The chain has TRBV27 and TRBJ1-6; a weak D match, TRBD1 (5 bases). The CDR3 has 15 amino acids. V shed 0 bases and J shed 7 bases, with 10 bases lying between them. From germline, CDR1 is MNHEY and CDR2 SMNVEV (reference sequence). The CDR3 here is CASSLSRQLNSPLHF. DNA for the CDR3: TGTGCCAGCAGTTTATCTAGACAGCTGAATTCACCCCTCCACTTT.

The chain carries TRBV5-6 and TRBJ2-7; 11 bases fit TRBD2. Germline V gene lookup returns CDR1 SGHDT and CDR2 YYEEEE. V lost 3 bases to trimming and J lost 4 bases; unmatched junction nucleotides: 6. This CDR3 has 15 amino acids. The CDR3 loop is CASSSPGLAEYEQYF. CDR3 nucleotides: TGTGCCAGCAGCTCTCCGGGACTAGCGGAATACGAGCAGTACTTC.

V is TRBV2 and J is TRBJ2-3; D gene ambiguous. Trimming removed 4 bases from V and 4 bases from J, with 3 bases in between. This CDR3 contains 11 residues. The germline V gene encodes CDR1 SNHLY and CDR2 FYNNEI. The CDR3 sequence: CASSAADTQYF. The CDR3 bases are TGTGCCAGCAGTGCGGCAGATACGCAGTATTTT.

This sequence joins TRBV3-1 (or the pseudogene TRBV3-2) and TRBJ1-6, with D unclear. Looked up from germline, CDR1 is LGHDT and CDR2 is YNNKEL (reference sequence). The V end lost 1 base, the J end lost 6 bases, and 7 bases lay between the germline ends. The CDR3 is 14 residues long. The CDR3 here is CASSQVLINSPLHF. The CDR3 coding sequence is TGTGCCAGCAGCCAAGTATTAATTAATTCACCCCTCCACTTT.

The CDR3 DNA reads TGTGCCAGCAGGACAGGGACTAGCAATCAGCCCCAGCATTTT. Its protein product is CASRTGTSNQPQHF. The chain uses TRBV27 and TRBJ1-5; TRBD1 aligns across 7 bases. Trimming cost V 6 bases and J 0 bases; bases outside gene matches: 2. The CDR3 loop spans 14 amino acids. The V gene's germline CDR1 is MNHEY and CDR2 SMNVEV (reference sequence).

The chain employs TRBV19 and TRBJ2-7; TRBD2 matches at 11 bases. The J segment lost 0 bases and the V segment lost 4 bases, leaving 2 bases of the junction unmatched. The CDR3 length is 15 residues. Germline CDR1 is LNHDA and CDR2 is SQIVND (reference sequence). CDR3 region: CASSTSGGSSYEQYF. CDR3 DNA sequence: TGTGCCAGTAGTACTAGCGGGGGGAGCTCCTACGAGCAGTACTTC.

J is TRBJ1-1 and V is TRBV19; possible D gene TRBD1, 5 bases. Trimming took off 5 bases at V and 4 bases at J, with 17 bases between the two ends. This CDR3 spans 15 amino acids. The germline gives CDR1 LNHDA, CDR2 SQIVND (reference sequence). The CDR3 coding sequence is TGTGCCAGTAGTTTATCCGGGACGGGGGGCACTGAAGCTTTCTTT. This sequence encodes CASSLSGTGGTEAFF.

The V call is TRBV19, the J call TRBJ2-4; D is unclear. V dropped 4 bases and J dropped 5 bases, with 12 bases sitting between them. Germline loops: CDR1 LNHDA, CDR2 SQIVND (reference sequence). The CDR3 extends over 14 amino acids. In DNA form, the CDR3 reads TGTGCCAGTAGTAAAACCCAGATGGAAAACATTCAGTACTTC. It is translated as CASSKTQMENIQYF. The full variable domain, in which reference TRBV19 and TRBJ2-4 provide the parts outside the CDR3, is DGGITQSPKYLFRKEGQNVTLSCEQNLNHDAMYWYRQDPGQGLRLIYYSQIVNDFQKGDIAEGYSVSREKKESFPLTVTSAQKNPTAFYLCASSKTQMENIQYFGAGTRLSVL.

The chain employs TRBV7-2 and TRBJ2-1; 12 bases are a match to TRBD2. Germline-derived CDR1 and CDR2 are SGHTA and FQGNSA. CDR3 length equals 14 residues. V shed 5 bases and J 12 bases; nucleotides not matched to a gene: 8. In DNA form, the CDR3 reads TGTGCCAGCAGCCCCCGGACTAGCGGGACAGTGCAGTTCTTC. It is translated as CASSPRTSGTVQFF.

The genes are TRBV7-2 and TRBJ1-5, with D tentatively TRBD1 (6 bases). Germline values: CDR1 SGHTA, CDR2 FQGNSA. Trimming took 6 bases from V and 5 from J, leaving 14 bases between them. The CDR3 length is 14 residues. DNA for the CDR3: TGTGCCAGCAGTACAGGGAACCCTTATCAGCCCCAGCATTTT. This translates into CASSTGNPYQPQHF.

The sample holds a few counts of this clone. The rearrangement joins TRBV11-2 to TRBJ2-7; 9 nucleotides align to TRBD2. Germline CDR1 SGHAT, CDR2 FQNNGV. Unmatched junction bases numbered 5, after V lost 1 base and J lost 4 bases. There are 15 residues in the CDR3. CDR3 bases: TGTGCCAGCAGCTTAGCCCCGGGACTAGCTTACGAGCAGTACTTC. It encodes CASSLAPGLAYEQYF.

The J gene is TRBJ2-1, the V gene TRBV20-1, with 8 bases that match TRBD2. CDR1 and CDR2 (germline): DFQATT, SNEGSKA (reference sequence). The CDR3 has 15 residues. Trimming cost V 3 bases and J 15 bases; bases outside gene matches: 19. The CDR3 DNA reads as TGCAGTGCTAGTGTTCACTCCGGGACTAGTTTAAGGTTGTTCTTC. Translating it yields CSASVHSGTSLRLFF.

The chain joins TRBV6-5 to TRBJ2-1; 7 positions match TRBD2. Trimming cost V 2 bases and J 7 bases; bases outside gene matches: 8. Germline CDR1 MNHEY, CDR2 SVGAGI. This CDR3 comprises 15 residues. The CDR3 is CASSYIPGGINEQFF. The DNA of the CDR3 is TGTGCCAGCAGTTACATCCCGGGAGGTATTAATGAGCAGTTCTTC.

The chain uses TRBV5-1 and TRBJ2-1, with unresolved D. V was shortened by 0 bases and J by 7 bases, with 8 bases between the two germline ends. CDR1 is SGHRS and CDR2 is YFSETQ in the germline V gene. The CDR3 extends over 13 amino acids. The CDR3 here is CASSLGPANEQFF. CDR3 DNA sequence: TGCGCCAGCAGCTTGGGTCCTGCGAATGAGCAGTTCTTC.

The rearrangement links TRBV4-1 to TRBJ1-6, with D unclear. This CDR3 has 17 amino acids. The V gene lost 4 bases and the J gene lost 7 bases, with 20 bases spanning the gap. Germline values: CDR1 MGHRA, CDR2 YSYEKL. CDR3 sequence: CASSPTRNEGENSPLHF. The CDR3 DNA reads as TGCGCCAGCAGCCCGACACGGAATGAGGGCGAGAATTCACCCCTCCACTTT.

CDR3 DNA sequence: TGCGCCAGCAGTGAGTCTGTCACAGAAAATCAGCCCCAGCATTTT. It specifies CASSESVTENQPQHF. The chain uses TRBV10-1 and TRBJ1-5; D gene ambiguous. The germline gives CDR1 WNHNN, CDR2 SYGVQD (reference sequence). CDR3 length: 15 residues. Trimming removed 0 bases from V and 4 bases from J, with 10 bases in between.

The rearrangement joins TRBV7-9 to TRBJ1-2, with D maybe TRBD1 (6 bases). Deletions cut 6 bases from V and 4 bases from J, with 12 bases between. This CDR3 spans 13 amino acids. Germline V gives CDR1 SEHNR, CDR2 FQNEAQ (reference sequence). CDR3 region: CASSRDTRYGYTF. For the CDR3, the DNA is TGTGCCAGCAGTCGGGACACCCGCTATGGCTACACCTTC. The whole variable domain, remainder taken from reference TRBV7-9 and TRBJ1-2, is DTGVSQNPRHKITKRGQNVTFRCDPISEHNRLYWYRQTLGQGPEFLTYFQNEAQLEKSRLLSDRFSAERPKGSFSTLEIQRTEQGDSAMYLCASSRDTRYGYTFGSGTRLTVV.

The CDR3 nucleotides are TGCGCCAGCAGCCCTCGACTAGGGGCCAACGTCCTGACTTTC. Translated, it gives CASSPRLGANVLTF. This chain uses TRBV4-1 with TRBJ2-6, with D possibly matching TRBD2 (5 bases). The CDR3 contains 14 residues. V was trimmed by 4 bases and J by 4 bases, leaving 8 bases between them. Germline CDR1 is MGHRA and CDR2 is YSYEKL.